Below, 25 T cell receptor beta chains from the same sample are listed, as sequenced in a study of early stage breast cancer tumors. Libraries were prepared by immunoSEQ multiplex PCR; TCRdb keeps only in-frame clonotypes and omits some of them. The sample has 55,000 to 70,000 clones, approximately 80% seen once. The sequenced material came from blood. The receptor source for this set is a person aged 40 to 49 with breast cancer.

The chain combines TRBV7-9 with TRBJ1-1; D is unclear. CDR3 length: 12 amino acids. The germline V gene has CDR1 SEHNR and CDR2 FQNEAQ (reference sequence). V lost 0 bases and J lost 9, with 8 bases in between. CDR3 nucleotide sequence: TGTGCCAGCAGCTTAGCGCGAGGGAAAGCTTTCTTT. Translated, it gives CASSLARGKAFF. The full variable domain, in which reference TRBV7-9 and TRBJ1-1 provide the parts outside the CDR3, is DTGVSQNPRHKITKRGQNVTFRCDPISEHNRLYWYRQTLGQGPEFLTYFQNEAQLEKSRLLSDRFSAERPKGSFSTLEIQRTEQGDSAMYLCASSLARGKAFFGQGTRLTVV.

V is TRBV5-1 and J is TRBJ2-7, with 9 bases aligning to TRBD1. The trim removed 5 bases at V and 5 bases at J, leaving 14 bases unmatched. Germline CDR1 and CDR2: SGHRS and YFSETQ. The CDR3 length is 16 residues. Written as DNA, the CDR3 is TGCGCCAGCAGATCCGGGACAGGGTCCATGGCGAACGAGCAGTACTTC. It encodes CASRSGTGSMANEQYF.

CDR3 region: CASSYPGQGGFGANVLTF. CDR3 nucleotide sequence: TGTGCCAGCAGCTATCCGGGACAGGGAGGGTTTGGGGCCAACGTCCTGACTTTC. The chain is built from TRBV11-2 and TRBJ2-6; 9 bases match TRBD1. After removal of 4 bases from V and 3 bases from J, the junction contained 10 bases not matched to a gene. CDR3 length: 18 amino acids. CDR1 and CDR2 from the germline V gene are SGHAT and FQNNGV.

This chain joins TRBV5-1 and TRBJ2-1, with TRBD2 identical over 12 bases. This CDR3 has 15 residues. After removal of 2 bases from V and 7 bases from J, the junction contained 4 bases not matched to a gene. Germline values: CDR1 SGHRS, CDR2 YFSETQ. CDR3 nucleotide sequence: TGCGCCAGCAGCTTCCTAGCGGGAGGGATGAATGAGCAGTTCTTC. It translates to CASSFLAGGMNEQFF.

This chain joins TRBV28 and TRBJ2-7, with 9 bases aligning to TRBD1. With 5 bases clipped from V and 4 bases from J, the junction kept 9 bases outside the gene matches. In germline, CDR1 is MDHEN, CDR2 SYDVKM. The length of the CDR3 is 15 residues. The CDR3 loop reads CASSPGGTGTYEQYF. CDR3 sequence (DNA): TGTGCCAGCAGTCCCGGGGGGACAGGGACTTACGAGCAGTACTTC.

The V gene is TRBV27, the J gene TRBJ1-1; maybe TRBD1 (6 bases). The ends were cut back, 6 bases at V and 3 bases at J, with 14 bases in the middle. CDR3 size: 14 residues. Germline-derived CDR1 and CDR2 are MNHEY and SMNVEV (reference sequence). CDR3 nucleotide sequence: TGTGCCAGCAGAACCGACAGGCGGGACACTGAAGCTTTCTTT. Translating gives CASRTDRRDTEAFF.

This clone has a handful of counts. V gene TRBV29-1 combines with J gene TRBJ1-1; D ambiguous. V lost 6 bases to trimming and J lost 4 bases, with 9 bases between them. Germline CDR1 reads SQVTM; CDR2 reads ANQGSEA. The CDR3 runs to 11 residues. CDR3 region: CSVVDTTEAFF. The CDR3 nucleotides read TGCAGCGTGGTAGATACCACTGAAGCTTTCTTT. Variable domain in full (rest from reference TRBV29-1 and TRBJ1-1): SAVISQKPSRDICQRGTSLTIQCQVDSQVTMMFWYRQQPGQSLTLIATANQGSEATYESGFVIDKFPISRPNLTFSTLTVSNMSPEDSSIYLCSVVDTTEAFFGQGTRLTVV.

This sequence joins TRBV14 and TRBJ2-3, with D unclear. The CDR3 sequence is 16 residues long. From germline, CDR1 is SGHDN and CDR2 FVKESK. The ends were cut back, 2 bases at V and 2 bases at J, with 14 bases in the middle. The CDR3 region has the DNA TGTGCCAGCAGCCAATTGTCAGTGGGAACCACAGATACGCAGTATTTT. As protein: CASSQLSVGTTDTQYF.

The J gene is TRBJ2-1, the V gene TRBV28; no clear D gene. The CDR3 contains 11 residues. Germline CDR1 is MDHEN and CDR2 is SYDVKM. V lost 2 bases, J lost 8 bases, and 4 bases lay in between. The CDR3, as DNA: TGTGCCAGCAGTTTAGTGCATGAGCAGTTCTTC. It is translated as CASSLVHEQFF.

The V call is TRBV11-3, the J call TRBJ2-7; 7 nucleotides line up with TRBD2. CDR3 size: 13 residues. Germline V gene sequence: CDR1 SGHNT, CDR2 YENEEA. Trimming cost V 1 base and J 5 bases; bases outside gene matches: 2. The CDR3, as DNA: TGTGCCAGCAGCTTAGGGGGAGGGGACGAGCAGTACTTC. Translating gives CASSLGGGDEQYF.

This chain connects TRBV5-1 to TRBJ1-2; D not certain. Trimming removed 0 bases from V and 2 bases from J, with 8 bases in between. Germline V gives CDR1 SGHRS, CDR2 YFSETQ. The CDR3 is 14 amino acids. The CDR3 nucleotides are TGCGCCAGCAGCTTGGTCCCGGAGAACTATGGCTACACCTTC. Its translation is CASSLVPENYGYTF.

This rearrangement joins TRBV6-4 to TRBJ2-2; D gene uncertain. The V end was cut by 3 bases, the J end by 1 base, with 9 bases between. CDR3 length: 15 residues. Looked up from germline, CDR1 is MRHNA and CDR2 is SNTAGT. CDR3 DNA: TGTGCCAGCAGTGAGTCGGCAGGGAACACCGGGGAGCTGTTTTTT. Protein product: CASSESAGNTGELFF.

V usage is TRBV6-1 and J usage is TRBJ1-1; TRBD1 matches 8 bases. The V gene end was trimmed by 7 bases and the J gene end by 5 bases; junction bases not matched to a gene: 9. The CDR3 has 14 amino acids. Germline assignment: CDR1 MNHNS and CDR2 SASEGT. CDR3 DNA: TGTGCCAGCAACGGACAGGGAGTGGTAACTGAAGCTTTCTTT. Protein product: CASNGQGVVTEAFF.

V gene TRBV19 combines with J gene TRBJ1-4; 7 nucleotides line up with TRBD1. V shed 5 bases, J shed 2 bases, and the junction held 14 bases outside the gene matches. Germline V gives CDR1 LNHDA, CDR2 SQIVND (reference sequence). The CDR3 runs to 18 residues. CDR3 protein: CASSPGRDSVFTNEKLFF. CDR3 DNA sequence: TGTGCCAGTAGTCCGGGGAGGGACAGCGTCTTCACTAATGAAAAACTGTTTTTT.

The chain recombines TRBV28 with TRBJ2-6, with D possibly matching TRBD1 (6 bases). V was clipped by 8 bases and J by 2 bases, with 13 bases between them. The germline gives CDR1 MDHEN, CDR2 SYDVKM. There are 15 residues in the CDR3. The CDR3 DNA reads as TGTGCCAGCGTGGCCGGGACAACTGGGGCCAACGTCCTGACTTTC. It codes for CASVAGTTGANVLTF. Supplemented by reference TRBV28 and TRBJ2-6, the full variable domain reads DVKVTQSSRYLVKRTGEKVFLECVQDMDHENMFWYRQDPGLGLRLIYFSYDVKMKEKGDIPEGYSVSREKKERFSLILESASTNQTSMYLCASVAGTTGANVLTFGAGSRLTVL.

This clone occurred once. This chain uses TRBV7-8 with TRBJ1-5; 7 bases agree with TRBD1. The CDR3 is made up of 15 amino acids. The germline gives CDR1 SGHVS, CDR2 FQNEAQ. The junction had 7 bases not matched to a gene; V was cut back by 5 bases and J by 3 bases. The CDR3 DNA is TGTGCCAGCAGCCAATCAACAGGGGACAATCAGCCCCAGCATTTT. Its protein product is CASSQSTGDNQPQHF.

The J gene is TRBJ2-1, the V gene TRBV7-3, with TRBD1 identical over 7 bases. Trimming at V came to 4 bases and at J to 5 bases, leaving 8 bases not matched to a gene. Germline CDR1 SGHTA, CDR2 FQGTGA. There are 15 residues in the CDR3. The CDR3 region has the DNA TGTGCCAGCAGCTCCCAGACAGGGTTTAACAATGAGCAGTTCTTC. As protein: CASSSQTGFNNEQFF.

This clone was recorded only once. At the DNA level, this CDR3 is encoded by other sequences in the same sample as well. This chain links TRBV19 with TRBJ2-5; no definite D call. Germline V gene lookup returns CDR1 LNHDA and CDR2 SQIVND (reference sequence). Trimming removed 3 bases at V and 5 bases at J, with 4 bases between. This CDR3 region has 11 residues. CDR3 coding DNA: TGTGCCAGTAGTATTCGGGAGACCCAGTACTTC. Translation gives CASSIRETQYF.

This chain links TRBV2 with TRBJ1-5; D not resolved. The CDR3 is 13 amino acids. From germline, CDR1 is SNHLY and CDR2 FYNNEI. V was shortened by 4 bases and J by 5 bases, with 9 bases between the two germline ends. CDR3 bases: TGTGCCAGCAGTGTCCTGACTGATCAGCCCCAGCATTTT. Translating it yields CASSVLTDQPQHF.

The J gene is TRBJ2-1, the V gene TRBV18, with 9 nucleotides matching TRBD1. Germline lookup yields CDR1 KGHSH and CDR2 LQKENI. The CDR3 loop spans 15 amino acids. V dropped 1 base and J dropped 9; count of bases not matched to a gene: 7. In nucleotides, the CDR3 is TGTGCCAGCTCACCACAGGGACAGGGAATCATTGAGCAGTTCTTC. Translation gives CASSPQGQGIIEQFF. Together with reference TRBV18 and TRBJ2-1, the CDR3 gives the full variable domain: NAGVMQNPRHLVRRRGQEARLRCSPMKGHSHVYWYRQLPEEGLKFMVYLQKENIIDESGMPKERFSAEFPKEGPSILRIQQVVRGDSAAYFCASSPQGQGIIEQFFGPGTRLTVL.

This clone was observed a handful of times. This rearrangement joins TRBV28 to TRBJ2-7; D might be TRBD1 (6 bases). The germline CDR1 and CDR2 sequences are MDHEN and SYDVKM. The CDR3 runs to 15 residues. V was cut by 6 bases and J by 2 bases, with 17 bases left in between. Here the CDR3 reads CASSIHDRPTYEQYF. Written as DNA, the CDR3 is TGTGCCAGCAGCATACACGACAGGCCGACCTACGAGCAGTACTTC.

This chain links TRBV11-1 with TRBJ2-7; D is uncertain. V dropped 4 bases and J dropped 0 bases, with 10 bases sitting between them. The CDR3 runs 14 residues. The germline gives CDR1 SGHAT, CDR2 FQDESV (reference sequence). The CDR3 is CASSSSRSSYEQYF. For the CDR3, the DNA is TGTGCCAGCAGCTCCTCTCGATCCTCCTACGAGCAGTACTTC.

The J gene is TRBJ2-1, the V gene TRBV30; D may be TRBD1 (5 bases). V dropped 3 bases and J dropped 8 bases, with 8 bases sitting between them. CDR1 is GTSNPN and CDR2 is SVGIG in the germline V gene (reference sequence). This CDR3 has 11 residues. This CDR3 reads CAWRRGHEQFF. Here the CDR3 DNA reads TGTGCCTGGAGAAGGGGCCATGAGCAGTTCTTC.

The chain is built from TRBV19 and TRBJ1-1; TRBD1 agrees at 10 bases. V dropped 5 bases and J dropped 5; count of bases not matched to a gene: 8. The CDR3 covers 15 residues. Germline loops: CDR1 LNHDA, CDR2 SQIVND (reference sequence). The CDR3 region is CASSLRQGAGTEAFF. The CDR3 DNA is TGTGCCAGTAGTCTAAGACAGGGGGCCGGAACTGAAGCTTTCTTT.

This clone showed up just a few times. The genes are TRBV7-2 and TRBJ2-2, with D unclear. Germline V gene data show CDR1 as SGHTA and CDR2 as FQGNSA. The CDR3 runs to 16 residues. The ends were cut back, 8 bases at V and 5 bases at J, with 21 bases in the middle. CDR3 bases: TGTGCCAGCGGTGACCCTGGATCCCGTTCTACCGGGGAGCTGTTTTTT. This codes for CASGDPGSRSTGELFF.